At least ten counts were recorded for the clone carrying this T cell receptor beta chain. Its antigen remains unidentified. The sample is drawn from a study of metastatic and nonmetastatic thyroid tumors. On the study more broadly: Across blood and tumor or nodule tissue, repertoires from malignant and benign thyroid patients were compared with one another. Overall study results and limits: Reports indicated that malignant thyroid tumors showed significantly higher TCR beta diversity than benign nodules did, in blood and tumor.

Treatment of any kind had been given to no patient before thyroid surgery. Original methodology: Researchers built a distant-metastasis classifier for papillary thyroid cancer that drew on CDR3 differences across clinicopathological groups. MiXCR re-clonotyped the PCR reads for TCRdb. For this entry, the V and J calls and clone size follow TCRdb and not the study's own pipeline. The sample includes about 38,000 clones, 25% to 30% of them seen just once. Trimming left V 4 bases short and J 0 bases short, with 13 bases between. The CDR3 is 16 residues long. The germline V gene encodes CDR1 SGHDN and CDR2 FVKESK.

This sequence joins TRBV14 and TRBJ2-1; D possibly matches TRBD1 or TRBD2 (5 bases each). The source material was blood. The sequence was collected from a female donor with papillary thyroid cancer or a benign thyroid nodule (not recorded which). Some clones in this sample may be carry-over from other donors' samples. Here the CDR3 reads CASSPLWGSSYNEQFF. CDR3 bases: TGTGCCAGCAGCCCCCTCTGGGGGTCCTCCTACAATGAGCAGTTCTTC.